This T cell receptor (beta chain) emerged from a study of CD8+CD57+ T cells in acquired aplastic anemia. Notes on the study in general: The study found no significant CD8+ Simpson's diversity difference between patients and controls.

Selection for sequencing was limited to patients who had shown CD8+CD57+ cell expansion by flow cytometry. As a group, the patients uniformly had severe acquired aplastic anemia. Worth noting for this clonotype: Its antigen is unknown.

Genomic DNA constituted the template upon which TCR beta VDJ and CDR3 profiling was performed. TCRdb passed the reads through MiXCR, listing each CDR3 protein once. The profile covers around 500,000 distinct CDR3 sequences, with less than 35% appearing a single time and 0.8% to 0.85% taken by the ten largest. Sequenced: sorted CD4+, CD8+, or CD8+CD57+ T cells (not recorded which) from PBMCs. This clonotype was sampled from a human donor with aplastic anemia.

CDR3 nucleotide sequence: TGTGCCAGCAGCCCACAGCCAGGGGGTGCTGAAGCTTTCTTT. Its protein is CASSPQPGGAEAFF. V usage is TRBV7-9 and J usage is TRBJ1-1; 7 bases map to TRBD1. V was pared by 5 bases and J by 6 bases, with 9 bases of the junction left unmatched. Germline lookup yields CDR1 SEHNR and CDR2 FQNEAQ (reference sequence). This CDR3 spans 14 amino acids.